This TCR beta chain was recorded in a study of T cells in Graves' hyperthyroidism and ophthalmopathy. Findings of the study overall: Ophthalmopathy was told apart from stable hyperthyroidism by a 13 V-J model. In blood, most of the thyroid clonotypes expanded above 0.001 were also present.

Comment on this clonotype: The target antigen is unknown.

The hyperthyroidism was newly diagnosed and had lasted under 2 months; the patients were aged 18 to 65. CDR3 length equals 14 residues. Germline CDR1 reads SGDLS; CDR2 reads YYNGEE. The V end was cut by 6 bases, the J end by 7 bases, with 17 bases between. Amplified TCR beta CDR3 regions came from RNA transcripts. During a first-round RT-PCR of the TCR CDR3, the HTBI primer set was used. Using its own MiXCR run on the multiplex PCR reads, TCRdb lists one record per CDR3 protein. Of 300,000 or so distinct CDR3 sequences listed, approximately 17% were seen once; the top ten hold approximately 31%. What was sequenced was blood. The rearrangement links TRBV9 to TRBJ2-1; TRBD2 might be the D (6 bases). The clonotype originates from a man younger than 40 with Graves' hyperthyroidism. CDR3 DNA sequence: TGTGCCAGCAATAGCGGTACGGGAGAGAATGAGCAGTTCTTC. It codes for CASNSGTGENEQFF. Variable domain in full (rest from reference TRBV9 and TRBJ2-1): DSGVTQTPKHLITATGQRVTLRCSPRSGDLSVYWYQQSLDQGLQFLIQYYNGEERAKGNILERFSAQQFPDLHSELNLSSLELGDSALYFCASNSGTGENEQFFGPGTRLTVL.